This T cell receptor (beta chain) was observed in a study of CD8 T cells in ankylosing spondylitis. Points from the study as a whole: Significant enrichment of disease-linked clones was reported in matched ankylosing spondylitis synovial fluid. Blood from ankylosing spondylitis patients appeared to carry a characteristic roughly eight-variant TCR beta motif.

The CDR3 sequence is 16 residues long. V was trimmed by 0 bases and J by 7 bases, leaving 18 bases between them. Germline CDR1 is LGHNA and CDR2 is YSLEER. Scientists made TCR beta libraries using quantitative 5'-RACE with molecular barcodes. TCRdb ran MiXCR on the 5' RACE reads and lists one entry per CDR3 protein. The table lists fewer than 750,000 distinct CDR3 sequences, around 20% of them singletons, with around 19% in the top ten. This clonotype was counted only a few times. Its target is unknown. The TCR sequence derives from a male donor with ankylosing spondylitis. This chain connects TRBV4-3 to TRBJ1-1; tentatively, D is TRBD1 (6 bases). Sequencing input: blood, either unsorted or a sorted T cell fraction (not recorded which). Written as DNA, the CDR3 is TGCGCCAGCAGCCAAGATGTACACAGGGCTAGGGATGAAGCTTTCTTT. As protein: CASSQDVHRARDEAFF.